The TCR beta chain described here comes from a study of T cells in localized non-small cell lung cancer. As regards this clone: Its cognate antigen is unknown.

General study points: The study found T cell clonality highest in uninvolved adjacent lung, above tumor. The tumor had only one region sequenced, so heterogeneity remains possible. Longer overall survival was linked to higher blood T cell density. There were a median about 53 of the top 100 tumor clones appearing in adjacent lung.

The CDR3 loop spans 14 amino acids. CDR1 and CDR2 (germline): SGDLS, YYNGEE. The ends were cut back, 3 bases at V and 1 base at J, with 10 bases in the middle. Using immunoSEQ multiplex PCR, the repertoire was profiled, and TCRdb retains in-frame clones only, with some absent. Among about 27,000 clones, roughly nine tenths were seen once, and the ten largest hold over 11%. The sample was peripheral blood, taken before any cancer treatment. This receptor was identified in a female donor aged 60 or older with stage II squamous cell lung carcinoma. The V and J genes are TRBV9 and TRBJ1-1, with D uncertain. In DNA, the CDR3 is TGTGCCAGCAGCGGTGGACCGACGAACACTGAAGCTTTCTTT. Its protein is CASSGGPTNTEAFF.